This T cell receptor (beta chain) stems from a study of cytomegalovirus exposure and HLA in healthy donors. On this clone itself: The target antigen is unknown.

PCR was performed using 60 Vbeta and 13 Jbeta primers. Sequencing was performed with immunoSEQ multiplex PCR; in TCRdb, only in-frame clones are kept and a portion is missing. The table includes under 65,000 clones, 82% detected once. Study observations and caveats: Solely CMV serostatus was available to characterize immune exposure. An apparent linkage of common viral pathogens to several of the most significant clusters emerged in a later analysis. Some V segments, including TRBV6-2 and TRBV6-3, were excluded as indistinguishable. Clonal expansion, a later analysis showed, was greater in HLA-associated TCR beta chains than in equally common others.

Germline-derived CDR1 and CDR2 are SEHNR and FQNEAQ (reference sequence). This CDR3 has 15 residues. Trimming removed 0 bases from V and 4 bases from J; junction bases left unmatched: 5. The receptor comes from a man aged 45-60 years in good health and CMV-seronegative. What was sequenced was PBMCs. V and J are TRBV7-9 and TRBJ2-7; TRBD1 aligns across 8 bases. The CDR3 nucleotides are TGTGCCAGCAGCTTAGCAGGACAGGGTTCTTACGAGCAGTACTTC. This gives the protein CASSLAGQGSYEQYF.